This T cell receptor (beta chain) was captured in a study of T cells in Graves' hyperthyroidism and ophthalmopathy. V lost 3 bases and J lost 5, with 11 bases in between. This CDR3 region has 13 residues. Germline V CDR1 and CDR2: SGHRS, YFSETQ. Study-level results: Onset of ophthalmopathy came a median roughly 6.4 months after the model predicted it.

Amplification targeted TCR beta CDR3 regions from RNA transcripts. A first-round RT-PCR of the TCR CDR3 used the HTBI primer set. In TCRdb, the multiplex PCR reads were re-called with MiXCR into one record per CDR3 protein. The table lists around 180,000 distinct CDR3 sequences, around 15% of them singletons. The sample holds many counts of this clonotype. The antigen remains undetermined. The clonotype comes from a woman aged 50 to 65 with Graves' hyperthyroidism. This chain uses TRBV5-1 with TRBJ1-2; D unclear. The specimen was blood. The CDR3 region is CASSSDGVYGYTF. The DNA for the CDR3 is TGCGCCAGCAGCTCCGACGGAGTATATGGCTACACCTTC.